This entry lists 2 T cell receptor beta chains sequenced from one sample in a study of early T cells in non-severe SARS-CoV-2 infection. TCRdb re-called the 5' RACE reads with MiXCR, one entry per CDR3 protein. The profile covers tens of thousands of distinct CDR3 sequences, with about 10% appearing a single time and roughly 4.8% taken by the ten largest. The sample consisted of whole blood. These receptors originate from an adult who was a healthcare worker with PCR-confirmed SARS-CoV-2 infection or an uninfected control (not recorded which).

This clonotype was seen many times. The gene calls are TRBV13 and TRBJ2-1; 11 nucleotides align to TRBD2. Unmatched junction bases numbered 5, after V lost 3 bases and J lost 7 bases. The germline V gene has CDR1 PRHDT and CDR2 FYEKMQ (reference sequence). The CDR3 totals 15 residues. In nucleotides, the CDR3 is TGTGCCAGCAGCTTCACTAGCGGGAGCGTTAATGAGCAGTTCTTC. Amino acids: CASSFTSGSVNEQFF. Drawing the rest from reference TRBV13 and TRBJ2-1, the complete variable domain is AAGVIQSPRHLIKEKRETATLKCYPIPRHDTVYWYQQGPGQDPQFLISFYEKMQSDKGSIPDRFSAQQFSDYHSELNMSSLELGDSALYFCASSFTSGSVNEQFFGPGTRLTVL.

The chain carries TRBV11-2 and TRBJ2-3; D is unclear. Trimming took off 0 bases at V and 2 bases at J, with 6 bases between the two ends. Germline CDR1 is SGHAT and CDR2 is FQNNGV. CDR3 length equals 14 residues. The CDR3 here is CASSLEGLTDTQYF. In nucleotides, the CDR3 is TGTGCCAGCAGCTTAGAGGGCCTCACAGATACGCAGTATTTT.